The 14 T cell receptor beta chains listed next were all sequenced from one sample in a study of monozygotic twins with cystic fibrosis. Some clones are missing from TCRdb's copy, which holds only in-frame ones; the method was immunoSEQ multiplex PCR. The repertoire consists of some 33,000 clones, with about 89% occurring once and the leading ten covering roughly 0.2%. The sample was blood. The receptors were sampled from a boy aged 2 to 9 with cystic fibrosis.

The rearrangement uses TRBV5-6 and TRBJ1-3; a possible D gene is TRBD1 (5 bases). Looked up from germline, CDR1 is SGHDT and CDR2 is YYEEEE. This CDR3 region has 14 residues. Trimming took 2 bases from V and 0 from J, leaving 6 bases between them. CDR3 sequence: CASSFQGSGNTIYF. The DNA for the CDR3 is TGTGCCAGCAGCTTTCAGGGCTCTGGAAACACCATATATTTT.

The chain carries TRBV11-1 and TRBJ1-2; no clear D gene. The CDR3 loop spans 13 amino acids. Trimming left V 1 base short and J 6 bases short, with 9 bases between. The germline gives CDR1 SGHAT, CDR2 FQDESV (reference sequence). Here the CDR3 DNA reads TGTGCCAGCAGCTTAGGTGGAGACGATGGCTACACCTTC. Encoded protein: CASSLGGDDGYTF.

The chain has TRBV9 and TRBJ1-6; 9 bases are a match to TRBD1. Germline CDR1 reads SGDLS; CDR2 reads YYNGEE. V gave up 0 bases and J gave up 7 bases; unmatched junction bases: 5. The CDR3 extends over 16 amino acids. The CDR3 protein is CASSVAGGQGNSPLHF. The CDR3 DNA sequence: TGTGCCAGCAGCGTAGCTGGTGGACAGGGGAATTCACCCCTCCACTTT.

The J gene is TRBJ2-7, the V gene TRBV19, with D unclear. The V gene's germline CDR1 is LNHDA and CDR2 SQIVND (reference sequence). V lost 6 bases and J 3 bases, leaving 18 bases between the germline ends. The CDR3 sequence is 15 residues long. CDR3 amino acids: CASSAGPVAHYEQYF. In nucleotides, the CDR3 is TGTGCCAGTAGCGCCGGGCCAGTGGCCCACTACGAGCAGTACTTC.

This rearrangement joins TRBV4-3 to TRBJ2-1, with D hard to call. The germline CDR1 and CDR2 sequences are LGHNA and YSLEER. The V and J ends lost 0 bases and 6 bases respectively, with 9 bases between them. The CDR3 runs 14 residues. CDR3 loop: CASSQEQNFNEQFF. The CDR3 DNA reads as TGCGCCAGCAGCCAAGAGCAGAACTTCAATGAGCAGTTCTTC.

The rearrangement joins TRBV2 to TRBJ1-2; possible D gene TRBD1, 5 bases. The CDR3 has 13 amino acids. V was shortened by 5 bases and J by 2 bases, with 9 bases between the two germline ends. The V gene's germline CDR1 is SNHLY and CDR2 FYNNEI. CDR3 bases: TGTGCCAGCAGTTCGGACATAAACTATGGCTACACCTTC. Residues: CASSSDINYGYTF. Full variable domain (missing parts from reference TRBV2 and TRBJ1-2): EPEVTQTPSHQVTQMGQEVILRCVPISNHLYFYWYRQILGQKVEFLVSFYNNEISEKSEIFDDQFSVERPDGSNFTLKIRSTKLEDSAMYFCASSSDINYGYTFGSGTRLTVV.

This clone occurred a few times. CDR3 nucleotide sequence: TGCAGCGTGGGGGGCTCAGCAGGTTCCGATGAGCAGTTCTTC. As protein: CSVGGSAGSDEQFF. The J gene is TRBJ2-1, the V gene TRBV29-1, with D perhaps given as TRBD1 or TRBD2 (6 bases each). CDR3 length: 14 residues. V shed 6 bases and J shed 8 bases, with 20 bases lying between them. Germline CDR1 is SQVTM and CDR2 is ANQGSEA.

V gene TRBV2 combines with J gene TRBJ2-1; D is unclear. The CDR3 runs 14 residues. Germline values: CDR1 SNHLY, CDR2 FYNNEI. V lost 3 bases, J lost 3 bases, and 9 bases lay in between. The CDR3 region is CASSDRRDYNEQFF. CDR3 DNA sequence: TGTGCCAGCAGTGATCGAAGGGACTACAATGAGCAGTTCTTC.

This clone was seen only a few times. This chain uses TRBV2 with TRBJ2-2, with D perhaps matching TRBD1 or TRBD2 (5 bases each). This CDR3 comprises 14 residues. Trimming stripped 4 bases from V and 5 bases from J, with 11 bases between. The germline V gene encodes CDR1 SNHLY and CDR2 FYNNEI. The CDR3 loop reads CASSVLGVTGELFF. The CDR3 DNA reads TGTGCCAGCAGTGTATTGGGGGTGACCGGGGAGCTGTTTTTT.

This sequence joins TRBV19 and TRBJ1-1; D perhaps matches TRBD1 (5 bases). Germline V CDR1 and CDR2: LNHDA, SQIVND (reference sequence). There are 14 residues in the CDR3. V was pared by 1 base and J by 2 bases, with 8 bases between. CDR3 DNA: TGTGCCAGTAGTATAGGACAGAGTAACACTGAAGCTTTCTTT. This encodes CASSIGQSNTEAFF.

V and J are TRBV11-2 and TRBJ2-2; D unresolved. The CDR3 extends over 15 amino acids. Trimming stripped 4 bases from V and 3 bases from J, with 12 bases between. Germline V gene lookup returns CDR1 SGHAT and CDR2 FQNNGV. CDR3 sequence (DNA): TGTGCCAGCAGCTCACCGACACCATACACCGGGGAGCTGTTTTTT. Translated: CASSSPTPYTGELFF.

The chain combines TRBV27 with TRBJ1-5; D is undetermined. Germline V lookup: CDR1 MNHEY, CDR2 SMNVEV (reference sequence). V was clipped by 0 bases and J by 2 bases, with 5 bases between them. This CDR3 contains 14 residues. CDR3 sequence: CASSLSLGNQPQHF. The CDR3, as DNA: TGTGCCAGCAGTTTATCGCTCGGCAATCAGCCCCAGCATTTT.

The V call is TRBV19, the J call TRBJ1-6, with D tentatively TRBD1 (6 bases). With 6 bases removed from V and 6 bases from J, the gap between germline ends came to 21 bases. CDR1 LNHDA and CDR2 SQIVND come from the germline V gene (reference sequence). This CDR3 has 17 residues. The DNA for the CDR3 is TGTGCCAGTAGCGACGAACAGGGAGGAATATTTAATTCACCCCTCCACTTT. It is translated as CASSDEQGGIFNSPLHF.

This clone has only one observation. The CDR3 here is CASRGGTYGYTF. CDR3 bases: TGTGCCAGCAGAGGAGGGACCTATGGCTACACCTTC. The chain couples TRBV9 to TRBJ1-2, with D maybe TRBD1 (5 bases). Per germline, CDR1 SGDLS and CDR2 YYNGEE. V was shortened by 5 bases and J by 4 bases, with 9 bases between the two germline ends. CDR3 length: 12 amino acids.